This entry lists 24 T cell receptor beta chains sequenced from one sample in a study of T-cell reconstitution after alpha-beta-depleted transplantation in children. Preparation of the TCRbeta library used unique molecular identifiers. TCRdb re-called the PCR reads through MiXCR, storing one row per CDR3 protein. Of hundreds of thousands of distinct CDR3 sequences in the sample, roughly a tenth were seen once. The sequencing here drew on PBMCs from the stem cell graft donor, taken from the stem cell graft. The receptors stem from a human donor who donated a stem cell graft to a child with acute lymphoblastic leukemia.

This clonotype was seen many times. The CDR3 is CASSLEGQVLREQYF. In DNA, the CDR3 is TGTGCCAGCAGCTTAGAGGGACAGGTGCTTCGCGAGCAGTACTTC. The chain uses TRBV7-2 and TRBJ2-7, with 8 bases fitting TRBD1. This CDR3 has 15 residues. The junction had 8 bases not matched to a gene; V was cut back by 1 base and J by 6 bases. CDR1 SGHTA and CDR2 FQGNSA come from the germline V gene. Drawing the rest from reference TRBV7-2 and TRBJ2-7, the complete variable domain is GAGVSQSPSNKVTEKGKDVELRCDPISGHTALYWYRQSLGQGLEFLIYFQGNSAPDKSGLPSDRFSAERTGGSVSTLTIQRTQQEDSAVYLCASSLEGQVLREQYFGPGTRLTVT.

The CDR3 loop is CASSQGVTVTGELFF. The CDR3 DNA reads as TGCGCCAGCAGCCAAGGTGTGACAGTCACCGGGGAGCTGTTTTTT. The chain combines TRBV4-3 with TRBJ2-2, with a possible D match to TRBD1 (5 bases). This CDR3 has 15 residues. The germline CDR1 and CDR2 sequences are LGHNA and YSLEER. Deletions cut 1 base from V and 4 bases from J, with 10 bases between.

The V and J genes are TRBV12-3 or TRBV12-4 and TRBJ2-2; TRBD1 aligns across 10 bases. Trimming at V came to 6 bases and at J to 1 base, leaving 8 bases not matched to a gene. CDR3 length: 17 amino acids. The chain's CDR3 is CASRAGTGVQNTGELFF. CDR3 sequence (DNA): TGTGCCAGCAGAGCCGGGACAGGGGTCCAGAACACCGGGGAGCTGTTTTTT.

The V call is TRBV10-3, the J call TRBJ2-7; TRBD1 matches 7 bases. The CDR3 loop spans 15 amino acids. The J segment lost 4 bases and the V segment lost 2 bases, leaving 8 bases of the junction unmatched. Germline V gene sequence: CDR1 ENHRY, CDR2 SYGVKD. CDR3 loop: CAISETDRKTYEQYF. In DNA, the CDR3 is TGTGCCATCAGTGAGACGGACAGGAAGACATACGAGCAGTACTTC.

The sample holds many counts of this clonotype. The V gene is TRBV15, the J gene TRBJ2-7; D is ambiguous. V dropped 1 base and J dropped 6 bases, with 10 bases sitting between them. This CDR3 spans 13 amino acids. CDR1 and CDR2 from the germline V gene are LNHNV and YYDKDF (reference sequence). CDR3 sequence (DNA): TGTGCCACCAGCAGAGTGGGCGACTCCGAGCAGTACTTC. Encoded protein: CATSRVGDSEQYF.

This clonotype was counted at least ten times. The genes are TRBV6-1 and TRBJ2-5, with 11 bases that match TRBD1. Germline V CDR1 and CDR2: MNHNS, SASEGT. The V and J ends lost 1 base and 4 bases, in that order; junction bases with no gene match: 5. This CDR3 has 16 residues. CDR3 loop: CASSEVPGQGGETQYF. The CDR3 bases are TGTGCCAGCAGTGAAGTACCGGGACAGGGGGGAGAGACCCAGTACTTC.

This clonotype was recorded at least ten times. This chain uses TRBV5-1 with TRBJ1-2; 8 positions agree with TRBD1. CDR1 is SGHRS, CDR2 YFSETQ, per germline. The J segment lost 8 bases and the V segment lost 7 bases, leaving 10 bases of the junction unmatched. The CDR3 is 13 residues long. This chain's CDR3 is CASSSGQGGGYTF. CDR3 bases: TGCGCCAGCTCTTCTGGACAGGGTGGGGGCTACACCTTC.

The chain uses TRBV5-6 and TRBJ1-1; D is perhaps TRBD1 (6 bases). The CDR3 contains 16 residues. Trimming took 4 bases from V and 2 from J, leaving 18 bases between them. Per the germline V gene, CDR1 is SGHDT and CDR2 is YYEEEE. The CDR3 region has the DNA TGTGCCAGCAGCCCCCTAGGGGGGATCGTTAACACTGAAGCTTTCTTT. Its translation is CASSPLGGIVNTEAFF.

This clonotype was seen repeatedly, ten times or more. The chain joins TRBV12-5 to TRBJ1-3; 8 bases line up with TRBD1. CDR3 length equals 16 residues. V gave up 6 bases and J gave up 1 base; unmatched junction bases: 8. The germline V gene has CDR1 LGHNT and CDR2 FRNRAP. As DNA, the CDR3 is TGTGCTAGTGGCACCTGGACAGGGCGATCTGGAAACACCATATATTTT. Residues: CASGTWTGRSGNTIYF.

V usage is TRBV5-1 and J usage is TRBJ2-3; 9 bases line up with TRBD2. Per the germline V gene, CDR1 is SGHRS and CDR2 is YFSETQ. This CDR3 region has 16 residues. With V trimmed by 4 bases and J by 5 bases, 11 bases remained unmatched. CDR3 in DNA: TGCGCCAGCAGCGCCGGACTAGCGCCGGGCGGAGATACGCAGTATTTT. This translates into CASSAGLAPGGDTQYF.

This clonotype was observed a few times. The V call is TRBV7-4, the J call TRBJ1-6, with D hard to call. CDR3 length: 17 amino acids. The V gene's germline CDR1 is SGHVT and CDR2 SQSDAQ. With 8 bases removed from V and 7 bases from J, the gap between germline ends came to 24 bases. CDR3 in DNA: TGTGCCAGCCGTTCGACATCCTTAAAACGGGGAAATTCACCCCTCCACTTT. This sequence encodes CASRSTSLKRGNSPLHF.

This rearrangement joins TRBV10-3 to TRBJ2-5; 8 positions agree with TRBD2. The V gene's germline CDR1 is ENHRY and CDR2 SYGVKD. V was pared by 5 bases and J by 2 bases, with 4 bases of the junction left unmatched. This CDR3 has 14 residues. This CDR3 reads CAISSQRGQETQYF. The CDR3, as DNA: TGTGCCATCAGTTCCCAGCGGGGGCAAGAGACCCAGTACTTC.

There are many counts of this clonotype. This chain links TRBV6-5 with TRBJ1-6; 10 bases are a match to TRBD1. The CDR3 runs 14 residues. V shed 6 bases, J shed 6 bases, and the junction held 2 bases outside the gene matches. The germline V gene has CDR1 MNHEY and CDR2 SVGAGI. For the CDR3, the DNA is TGTGCCAGCAGACGGACAGGGGGTAATTCACCCCTCCACTTT. It yields the protein CASRRTGGNSPLHF.

In this sample, this clonotype turned up a few times. The rearrangement links TRBV6-2 or TRBV6-3 to TRBJ2-3; 8 nucleotides line up with TRBD2. The germline V gene has CDR1 MNHEY and CDR2 SVGEGT. The CDR3 totals 16 residues. Losses at the gene ends were 7 bases for V and 2 bases for J; bases not matched to a gene: 11. The CDR3 bases are TGTGCCAGCACCTCAGGGGCGGGGGGCATCACAGATACGCAGTATTTT. The encoded protein is CASTSGAGGITDTQYF.

The chain uses TRBV12-3 or TRBV12-4 and TRBJ2-5; D possibly corresponds to TRBD1 (5 bases). The V and J ends lost 1 base and 1 base respectively, with 13 bases between them. The CDR3 extends over 16 amino acids. The CDR3 nucleotides read TGTGCCAGCAGTTTAGGGACATCAATCCCCCAAGAGACCCAGTACTTC. Its translation is CASSLGTSIPQETQYF.

This clonotype was detected a few times. This chain links TRBV11-3 with TRBJ2-3; 7 nucleotides line up with TRBD2. CDR3 size: 14 residues. The J segment lost 4 bases and the V segment lost 3 bases, leaving 4 bases of the junction unmatched. Per the germline V gene, CDR1 is SGHNT and CDR2 is YENEEA. As DNA, the CDR3 is TGTGCCAGCAGCTTGGGGGACTACCCAGATACGCAGTATTTT. It specifies CASSLGDYPDTQYF.

This clonotype has a handful of counts. This chain uses TRBV27 with TRBJ1-1; 9 positions match TRBD1. Germline trimming cut 8 bases from V and 0 bases from J; bases unmatched to any gene: 10. The CDR3 spans 16 residues. Germline values: CDR1 MNHEY, CDR2 SMNVEV (reference sequence). The CDR3 here is CASGYGTGLMNTEAFF. DNA of the CDR3: TGTGCCAGCGGCTACGGGACAGGGCTCATGAACACTGAAGCTTTCTTT.

V and J are TRBV14 and TRBJ2-3; unclear D gene. Germline loops: CDR1 SGHDN, CDR2 FVKESK. V lost 1 base and J 12 bases, leaving 11 bases between the germline ends. This CDR3 contains 12 residues. Here the CDR3 reads CASSQVRTDQYF. Written as DNA, the CDR3 is TGTGCCAGCAGCCAAGTCAGGACCGATCAGTATTTT. The variable domain in full, completed from reference TRBV14 and TRBJ2-3, reads EAGVTQFPSHSVIEKGQTVTLRCDPISGHDNLYWYRRVMGKEIKFLLHFVKESKQDESGMPNNRFLAERTGGTYSTLKVQPAELEDSGVYFCASSQVRTDQYFGPGTRLTVL.

In this sample, this clonotype turned up a few times. The J gene is TRBJ2-1, the V gene TRBV20-1; D might be TRBD1 (6 bases). The CDR3 is 14 amino acids. Germline V gene data show CDR1 as DFQATT and CDR2 as SNEGSKA (reference sequence). V was cut by 5 bases and J by 6 bases, with 17 bases left in between. The CDR3 DNA reads TGCAGTGCTTTCCAGGGGAATGTGGGCAATGAGCAGTTCTTC. Translating it yields CSAFQGNVGNEQFF.

The chain links TRBV6-1 to TRBJ1-5, with D unclear. Per the germline V gene, CDR1 is MNHNS and CDR2 is SASEGT. The V end lost 6 bases, the J end lost 5 bases, and 11 bases lay between the germline ends. This CDR3 is 13 amino acids long. DNA for the CDR3: TGTGCCAGCAGCTCAAGGGCCGATCAGCCCCAGCATTTT. This gives the protein CASSSRADQPQHF.

The chain is built from TRBV5-8 and TRBJ1-6; D ambiguous. The CDR3 runs to 13 residues. V gave up 0 bases and J gave up 7 bases, with 5 bases separating them. CDR1 is SGHTS and CDR2 is YDEGEE in the germline V gene. In nucleotides, the CDR3 is TGTGCCAGCAGCTTGGGGACGAATTCACCCCTCCACTTT. Translation gives CASSLGTNSPLHF.

This clonotype has just a few counts. A junction boundary mismatches the germline segment, possibly from a read error. This sequence joins TRBV5-1 and TRBJ1-1, with TRBD1 as a possible D gene (5 bases). Per the germline V gene, CDR1 is SGHRS and CDR2 is YFSETQ. The CDR3 is 13 amino acids. This CDR3 reads CASSSGQNTEAFF. The CDR3 nucleotides are TGTGCCAGCAGCTCTGGACAGAACACTGAAGCTTTCTTT.

This clonotype was seen many times. The chain employs TRBV7-2 and TRBJ2-1, with 9 nucleotides matching TRBD2. Trimming cost V 5 bases and J 5 bases; bases outside gene matches: 7. The CDR3 extends over 15 amino acids. In germline, CDR1 is SGHTA, CDR2 FQGNSA. The CDR3 DNA sequence: TGTGCCAGCAGCACAAGCGGGGGGTCGAACAATGAGCAGTTCTTC. It translates to CASSTSGGSNNEQFF.

This clonotype was counted once. The chain employs TRBV19 and TRBJ2-1, with 7 nucleotides matching TRBD1. Unmatched junction bases numbered 6, after V lost 9 bases and J lost 4 bases. This CDR3 spans 13 amino acids. Per the germline V gene, CDR1 is LNHDA and CDR2 is SQIVND (reference sequence). The CDR3 reads CASQPDRYNEQFF. The CDR3, as DNA: TGTGCCAGCCAACCGGACAGGTACAATGAGCAGTTCTTC.